These 30 T cell receptor beta chains came from one sample sequenced in a study of beta chain features in type 1 diabetes. All of the isolated RNA was reverse transcribed, so expressed TCRB transcripts were sequenced. Only in-frame clones appear in the TCRdb table, and some are missing; sequencing was by immunoSEQ multiplex PCR. The repertoire has 550,000 to 850,000 clones, over 10% of them found once; the top ten carry 0.02% to 0.025%. Findings of the study overall: Patients with Type 1 diabetes showed moderately but significantly shorter TCRB CDR3s in all four CD4+ subsets.

The antigens for these receptors are not known. Sequenced material: naive CD4+ T cells from blood. The source of these receptors is a young man with type 1 diabetes.

This clone was found a few times. This chain connects TRBV5-1 to TRBJ2-3; D gene ambiguous. Trimming shortened V by 0 bases and J by 2 bases, and 10 bases separated the two germline ends. The CDR3 contains 15 residues. From germline, CDR1 is SGHRS and CDR2 YFSETQ. The CDR3 is CASSLEGWSTDTQYF. The CDR3, as DNA: TGCGCCAGCAGCTTGGAAGGTTGGTCCACAGATACGCAGTATTTT.

This clone was picked up a small number of times. V is TRBV4-1 and J is TRBJ1-1; D remains ambiguous. This CDR3 spans 14 amino acids. V was clipped by 1 base and J by 0 bases, with 6 bases between them. Germline V gene sequence: CDR1 MGHRA, CDR2 YSYEKL. CDR3 sequence (DNA): TGCGCCAGCAGCCAAGCTAGGTTGAACACTGAAGCTTTCTTT. Its translation: CASSQARLNTEAFF.

A few counts support this clone. In nucleotides, the CDR3 is TGTGCCAGCAGCGTGACTAGCGGTCTTGATACGCAGTATTTT. It specifies CASSVTSGLDTQYF. The V and J genes are TRBV9 and TRBJ2-3; TRBD2 aligns across 9 bases. The CDR3 contains 14 residues. Germline CDR1 and CDR2: SGDLS and YYNGEE. V trimming: 2 bases; J trimming: 6 bases; junction bases outside the gene matches: 4.

V is TRBV6-5 and J is TRBJ2-7; 7 bases fit TRBD2. CDR3 length: 14 amino acids. The germline gives CDR1 MNHEY, CDR2 SVGAGI. J gave up 2 bases and V 2 bases, and 3 bases lay outside the gene matches. CDR3: CASSYDGGTYEQYF. For the CDR3, the DNA is TGTGCCAGCAGTTACGACGGGGGGACCTACGAGCAGTACTTC.

A few counts support this clone. The CDR3: CSVGPSRGNYGYTF. The CDR3 DNA reads TGCAGCGTTGGTCCCTCGAGGGGTAACTATGGCTACACCTTC. The chain carries TRBV29-1 and TRBJ1-2; D possibly corresponds to TRBD1 (5 bases). Trimming cost V 4 bases and J 1 base, with 13 bases left between them. CDR1 is SQVTM, CDR2 ANQGSEA, per germline. The CDR3 totals 14 residues. Together with reference TRBV29-1 and TRBJ1-2, the CDR3 gives the full variable domain: SAVISQKPSRDICQRGTSLTIQCQVDSQVTMMFWYRQQPGQSLTLIATANQGSEATYESGFVIDKFPISRPNLTFSTLTVSNMSPEDSSIYLCSVGPSRGNYGYTFGSGTRLTVV.

This clone appeared a few times. The chain is built from TRBV30 and TRBJ2-1; no reliable D call. The CDR3 runs to 11 residues. Per the germline V gene, CDR1 is GTSNPN and CDR2 is SVGIG (reference sequence). V was clipped by 1 base and J by 11 bases, with 9 bases between them. The CDR3 DNA is TGTGCCTGGAGTGAGGGTACTAAGCAGTTCTTC. This codes for CAWSEGTKQFF.

There are a few counts of this clone. Other DNA variants within this sample encode the same CDR3. The V and J genes are TRBV18 and TRBJ1-2, with 10 bases lining up with TRBD1. Trimming took 3 bases from V and 3 from J; bases not matched to a gene: 1. The CDR3 covers 14 residues. Germline V gene data show CDR1 as KGHSH and CDR2 as LQKENI. The DNA of the CDR3 is TGTGCCAGCTCACCCGGACAGGGGGACTATGGCTACACCTTC. This translates into CASSPGQGDYGYTF.

The genes are TRBV27 and TRBJ2-6; 9 bases align to TRBD1. This CDR3 has 17 amino acids. Germline CDR1 MNHEY, CDR2 SMNVEV (reference sequence). Trimming removed 7 bases from V and 0 bases from J; junction bases left unmatched: 7. CDR3 in amino acids: CASTTGQGNSGANVLTF. The CDR3 DNA sequence: TGTGCCAGCACCACGGGACAGGGAAACTCTGGGGCCAACGTCCTGACTTTC.

In this sample, this clone turned up a few times. The sample holds other DNA sequences that translate to the same CDR3. V usage is TRBV14 and J usage is TRBJ2-5; D call uncertain. The CDR3 runs to 14 residues. V lost 0 bases, J lost 1 base, and 6 bases lay in between. Germline V CDR1 and CDR2: SGHDN, FVKESK. The CDR3 bases are TGTGCCAGCAGCCAAGATCTAGGCCAAGAGACCCAGTACTTC. Its translation is CASSQDLGQETQYF. Full variable domain (missing parts from reference TRBV14 and TRBJ2-5): EAGVTQFPSHSVIEKGQTVTLRCDPISGHDNLYWYRRVMGKEIKFLLHFVKESKQDESGMPNNRFLAERTGGTYSTLKVQPAELEDSGVYFCASSQDLGQETQYFGPGTRLLVL.

This clone has only a few counts. This chain joins TRBV6-1 and TRBJ1-5; 7 bases match TRBD1. V trimming: 7 bases; J trimming: 2 bases; junction bases outside the gene matches: 8. The CDR3 contains 15 residues. CDR1 MNHNS and CDR2 SASEGT come from the germline V gene. The CDR3 protein is CASTLGGAGNQPQHF. Written as DNA, the CDR3 is TGTGCCAGCACCTTAGGGGGCGCCGGCAATCAGCCCCAGCATTTT.

This clone turned up a few times. V and J are TRBV7-9 and TRBJ2-1; 14 bases line up with TRBD2. The CDR3 contains 18 residues. The germline V gene has CDR1 SEHNR and CDR2 FQNEAQ (reference sequence). J lost 7 bases, V lost 5 bases, and 13 bases had no gene match. The CDR3 region has the DNA TGTGCCAGCAGCCCACCGGGACTAGCGGGGGCCCTGGGGAATGAGCAGTTCTTC. Protein: CASSPPGLAGALGNEQFF.

This clone came up a few times. This CDR3 is CASSQEGQGRGKLFF. The CDR3 nucleotides read TGCGCCAGCAGCCAAGAGGGGCAGGGAAGGGGAAAACTGTTTTTT. The chain carries TRBV4-1 and TRBJ1-4; D is possibly TRBD1 (5 bases). Germline CDR1 reads MGHRA; CDR2 reads YSYEKL. CDR3 length: 15 amino acids. The V gene lost 0 bases and the J gene lost 10 bases, with 15 bases spanning the gap.

The rearrangement joins TRBV11-2 to TRBJ2-2, with 10 bases that match TRBD1. The germline V gene has CDR1 SGHAT and CDR2 FQNNGV. The CDR3 is 14 amino acids. V was pared by 5 bases and J by 6 bases, with 3 bases of the junction left unmatched. The CDR3 bases are TGTGCCAGCAGCCCTGGACAGGGGGCCGGGGAGCTGTTTTTT. Amino acids: CASSPGQGAGELFF.

V usage is TRBV5-1 and J usage is TRBJ2-1, with D hard to call. Deletions cut 0 bases from V and 0 bases from J, with 4 bases between. The CDR3 loop spans 14 amino acids. CDR1 is SGHRS, CDR2 YFSETQ, per germline. The CDR3 reads CASSLGVSYNEQFF. The CDR3 DNA reads TGCGCCAGCAGCTTGGGCGTCTCCTACAATGAGCAGTTCTTC.

In this sample, this clone turned up a few times. This chain uses TRBV7-9 with TRBJ1-4; D gene ambiguous. The CDR3 covers 16 residues. Germline CDR1 and CDR2: SEHNR and FQNEAQ (reference sequence). V was trimmed by 3 bases and J by 1 base, leaving 12 bases between them. CDR3 protein: CASSLGKVETNEKLFF. The CDR3 coding sequence is TGTGCCAGCAGCTTGGGGAAGGTGGAAACTAATGAAAAACTGTTTTTT.

This clone showed up just a few times. V usage is TRBV27 and J usage is TRBJ1-4; the D gene is possibly TRBD1 (6 bases). V shed 3 bases and J shed 6 bases, with 11 bases lying between them. Germline CDR1 reads MNHEY; CDR2 reads SMNVEV (reference sequence). The CDR3 is 14 residues long. CDR3 in amino acids: CASSFRGADEKLFF. CDR3 in DNA: TGTGCCAGCAGTTTCAGGGGCGCGGATGAAAAACTGTTTTTT.

V usage is TRBV4-1 and J usage is TRBJ2-5, with TRBD2 as a possible D gene (5 bases). CDR1 and CDR2 (germline): MGHRA, YSYEKL. Trimming cost V 4 bases and J 5 bases, with 11 bases left between them. The CDR3 has 13 amino acids. CDR3 nucleotide sequence: TGCGCCAGCAGCCGCGAGCCGGGGGAGACCCAGTACTTC. This sequence encodes CASSREPGETQYF.

This clone occurred a few times. The rearrangement links TRBV29-1 to TRBJ2-6; 7 positions agree with TRBD1. The CDR3 has 13 amino acids. V was clipped by 6 bases and J by 2 bases; unmatched bases: 1. Germline assignment: CDR1 SQVTM and CDR2 ANQGSEA. CDR3 in amino acids: CSVGTAGANVLTF. CDR3 DNA sequence: TGCAGCGTAGGGACAGCTGGGGCCAACGTCCTGACTTTC.

On this clone: One end of the junction fails to match germline, which may point to a read error. The rearrangement links TRBV5-1 to TRBJ1-1; D remains ambiguous. This CDR3 spans 12 amino acids. CDR1 is SGHRS and CDR2 is YFSETQ in the germline V gene. The CDR3 reads CASSLDGFEAFF. CDR3 bases: TGCGCCAGCAGTTTGGACGGCTTTGAAGCTTTCTTT.

This chain links TRBV29-1 with TRBJ2-4, with a weak D call TRBD1 (5 bases). Trimming removed 1 base from V and 1 base from J, with 8 bases in between. From germline, CDR1 is SQVTM and CDR2 ANQGSEA. The CDR3 runs 14 residues. Here the CDR3 reads CSVEAGLAKNIQYF. For the CDR3, the DNA is TGCAGCGTTGAAGCAGGGCTGGCCAAAAACATTCAGTACTTC.

The chain recombines TRBV4-1 with TRBJ2-5, with 9 bases that match TRBD2. Germline CDR1 reads MGHRA; CDR2 reads YSYEKL. This CDR3 comprises 17 residues. After removal of 0 bases from V and 0 bases from J, the junction contained 5 bases not matched to a gene. CDR3 loop: CASSQDKSGGYQETQYF. The CDR3 region has the DNA TGCGCCAGCAGCCAAGATAAGAGCGGGGGGTACCAAGAGACCCAGTACTTC.

This clone was counted only a few times. V is TRBV9 and J is TRBJ1-3; no firm D call. The V gene lost 4 bases and the J gene lost 0 bases, with 8 bases spanning the gap. This CDR3 has 14 residues. Germline CDR1 SGDLS, CDR2 YYNGEE. The CDR3 nucleotides read TGTGCCAGCAGCATCCTATACTCTGGAAACACCATATATTTT. Its translation: CASSILYSGNTIYF.

The chain employs TRBV14 and TRBJ1-2; 7 nucleotides agree with TRBD1. Germline V gives CDR1 SGHDN, CDR2 FVKESK. The CDR3 extends over 15 amino acids. The V segment lost 0 bases and the J segment 4 bases; nucleotides outside the gene matches: 5. As DNA, the CDR3 is TGTGCCAGCAGCCAAGATCGACAGGGATTCTATGGCTACACCTTC. Protein product: CASSQDRQGFYGYTF.

V and J are TRBV30 and TRBJ1-1; 7 bases agree with TRBD1. There are 16 residues in the CDR3. Unmatched junction bases numbered 14, after V lost 4 bases and J lost 3 bases. The germline gives CDR1 GTSNPN, CDR2 SVGIG (reference sequence). The DNA of the CDR3 is TGTGCCTGGACCGGACTGTGGGCAGGGGGTTACACTGAAGCTTTCTTT. This sequence encodes CAWTGLWAGGYTEAFF.

This clone was observed a handful of times. Other DNA sequences in this specimen translate into the identical CDR3. This sequence joins TRBV7-7 and TRBJ2-1, with 9 nucleotides matching TRBD1. The CDR3 is 14 residues long. Germline V gives CDR1 SSHAT, CDR2 FNYEAQ (reference sequence). Losses at the gene ends were 5 bases for V and 4 bases for J; bases not matched to a gene: 3. As DNA, the CDR3 is TGTGCCAGCAGCCCTGGGACAGGGTACAATGAGCAGTTCTTC. This translates into CASSPGTGYNEQFF.

The CDR3 is CASSQSSTTDTQYF. The CDR3 DNA reads TGTGCCAGCAGCCAATCCTCCACCACAGATACGCAGTATTTT. The J gene is TRBJ2-3, the V gene TRBV4-2; D is unresolved. V was cut by 2 bases and J by 2 bases, with 8 bases left in between. Germline V CDR1 and CDR2: LGHNA, YNFKEQ. This CDR3 is built from 14 residues.

This clone was seen only a few times. The chain joins TRBV11-2 to TRBJ1-1; D ambiguous. The germline V gene encodes CDR1 SGHAT and CDR2 FQNNGV. V was shortened by 1 base and J by 3 bases, with 9 bases between the two germline ends. The CDR3 loop spans 14 amino acids. Here the CDR3 reads CASSLAGPDTEAFF. For the CDR3, the DNA is TGTGCCAGCAGCTTAGCTGGGCCGGACACTGAAGCTTTCTTT.

Many counts were recorded for this clone. CDR3 coding DNA: TGTGCCAGCAGCTTCCACACAGGGTCAGATACGCAGTATTTT. Protein: CASSFHTGSDTQYF. The V gene is TRBV7-2, the J gene TRBJ2-3; a possible D gene is TRBD1 (6 bases). Germline V gives CDR1 SGHTA, CDR2 FQGNSA. CDR3 size: 14 residues. Trimming left V 3 bases short and J 4 bases short, with 11 bases between.

The chain links TRBV25-1 to TRBJ2-7; 12 nucleotides align to TRBD1. The V gene's germline CDR1 is MGHDK and CDR2 SYGVNS. V was pared by 7 bases and J by 4 bases, with 11 bases of the junction left unmatched. This CDR3 comprises 16 residues. The CDR3 nucleotides read TGTGCCAGCACCCCGGCCGGGGACAGGGGGCTTTACGAGCAGTACTTC. Its translation is CASTPAGDRGLYEQYF.

The rearrangement joins TRBV18 to TRBJ2-3, with TRBD1 matching 7 bases. Losses at the gene ends were 3 bases for V and 0 bases for J; bases not matched to a gene: 3. This CDR3 has 15 residues. Germline-derived CDR1 and CDR2 are KGHSH and LQKENI. The CDR3 sequence is CASSPQGVSTDTQYF. CDR3 in DNA: TGTGCCAGCTCACCGCAGGGGGTCAGCACAGATACGCAGTATTTT. Together with reference TRBV18 and TRBJ2-3, the CDR3 gives the full variable domain: NAGVMQNPRHLVRRRGQEARLRCSPMKGHSHVYWYRQLPEEGLKFMVYLQKENIIDESGMPKERFSAEFPKEGPSILRIQQVVRGDSAAYFCASSPQGVSTDTQYFGPGTRLTVL.